In its sample, the clone carrying this T cell receptor (beta chain) was seen many times. Antigen specificity is unknown. The sample originates from a study of CD8+CD57+ T cells in acquired aplastic anemia. Background on the study: Average DNA yield from sorted CD4+ and CD8+ cells was around 3.2 ug. CD4+ cells from healthy donors averaged about 10.8 million reads. Study-level points and caveats: With respect to CD8+ Simpson's diversity, patients and controls did not differ significantly. Overlap between patients and controls comprised some 31 CD8+ CDR3 sequences.

This CDR3 spans 15 amino acids. Germline V gives CDR1 SGHDN, CDR2 FVKESK. The V gene lost 11 bases and the J gene lost 3 bases, with 23 bases spanning the gap. Genomic DNA, serving as template, underwent TCR beta VDJ and CDR3 profiling. TCRdb used MiXCR to reprocess the reads, holding one entry per CDR3 protein. The table lists around 190,000 distinct CDR3 sequences, 61% of them singletons. Sequencing was performed on sorted CD4+, CD8+, or CD8+CD57+ T cells (not recorded which) from PBMCs. The sequence derives from a human donor in good health. The chain links TRBV14 to TRBJ2-7; TRBD1 is a possible D gene (7 bases). The CDR3 loop is CAGTGGTAFHYEQYF. CDR3 sequence (DNA): TGTGCCGGAACCGGAGGGACAGCATTCCACTACGAGCAGTACTTC.